This T cell receptor beta chain was sequenced for a study of PD-1 blockade in classical Hodgkin lymphoma. Time point of the sample: newly diagnosed, previously untreated cHL patient sample. From thawed PBMCs, CD4+ T cells were purified using magnetic negative selection. A comparison was provided by newly diagnosed, untreated classical Hodgkin lymphoma PBMCs. General study findings and limits: Reports indicated that newly diagnosed patients had lower baseline TCR diversity than healthy donors did. Possible causes of repertoire differences, disease activity or prior therapy, remain undefined.

The germline V gene has CDR1 SGHNT and CDR2 YYREEE (reference sequence). Trimming took 2 bases from V and 2 from J; bases not matched to a gene: 0. CDR3 length: 14 amino acids. Clones were sequenced by immunoSEQ multiplex PCR, and TCRdb holds only the in-frame ones, with some missing. There are roughly 20,000 clones in the sample; around nine tenths occur only once, and over 0.35% lies in the top ten. Concerning this clone itself: The antigen is not known.

The origin of this receptor is a human donor with classical Hodgkin lymphoma. The J gene is TRBJ1-3, the V gene TRBV5-4; 8 bases agree with TRBD1. The specimen was CD4+ T cells from blood. CDR3 residues: CASSFRGPGNTIYF. CDR3 DNA: TGTGCCAGCAGCTTCAGGGGGCCTGGAAACACCATATATTTT. Full variable domain (missing parts from reference TRBV5-4 and TRBJ1-3): ETGVTQSPTHLIKTRGQQVTLRCSSQSGHNTVSWYQQALGQGPQFIFQYYREEENGRGNFPPRFSGLQFPNYSSELNVNALELDDSALYLCASSFRGPGNTIYFGEGSWLTVV.